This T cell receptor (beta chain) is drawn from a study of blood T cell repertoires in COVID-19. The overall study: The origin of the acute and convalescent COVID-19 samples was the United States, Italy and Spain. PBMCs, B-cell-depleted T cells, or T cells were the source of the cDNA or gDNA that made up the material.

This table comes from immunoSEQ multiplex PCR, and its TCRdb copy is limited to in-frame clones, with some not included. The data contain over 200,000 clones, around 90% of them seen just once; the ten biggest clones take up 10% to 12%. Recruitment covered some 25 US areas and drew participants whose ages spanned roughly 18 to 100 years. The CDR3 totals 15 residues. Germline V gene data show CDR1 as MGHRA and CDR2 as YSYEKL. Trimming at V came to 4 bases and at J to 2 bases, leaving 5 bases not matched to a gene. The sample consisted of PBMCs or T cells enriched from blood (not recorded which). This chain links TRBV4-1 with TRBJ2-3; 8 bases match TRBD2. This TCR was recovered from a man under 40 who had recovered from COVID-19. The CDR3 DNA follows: TGCGCCAGCAGCCTCCCGGGGGGGGACACAGATACGCAGTATTTT. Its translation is CASSLPGGDTDTQYF.